This TCR beta chain was sequenced during a study of PD-1 blockade in classical Hodgkin lymphoma. On the study more broadly: It was nivolumab at 3 mg/kg, given intravenously every 2 weeks, that patients received.

Notes on the study in general: Whatever underlies the repertoire differences (possibly disease activity or prior therapy) remains undefined. Reports described newly diagnosed patients as having lower baseline TCR diversity than healthy donors.

Autologous stem cell transplantation was followed by relapse in every patient, and brentuximab vedotin exposure varied. The patients, who had relapsed/refractory classical Hodgkin lymphoma, achieved best responses of complete response, partial response or progressive disease. For this clone: Antigen: not known.

Measured with immunoSEQ multiplex PCR; TCRdb has only the in-frame clones, and not every one. The table records 19,000 or so clones, about four fifths of them present only once. Germline CDR1 SGHTA, CDR2 FQGNSA. Unmatched junction bases numbered 13, after V lost 3 bases and J lost 8 bases. The length of the CDR3 is 16 residues. V gene TRBV7-2 combines with J gene TRBJ2-3; 8 nucleotides align to TRBD2. This specimen consisted of peripheral blood mononuclear cells (PBMCs), obtained at baseline. This receptor was obtained from a human donor with classical Hodgkin lymphoma. CDR3 sequence: CASSFARGAGGGTQYF. CDR3 sequence (DNA): TGTGCCAGCAGCTTCGCGAGGGGGGCGGGGGGCGGTACGCAGTATTTT.